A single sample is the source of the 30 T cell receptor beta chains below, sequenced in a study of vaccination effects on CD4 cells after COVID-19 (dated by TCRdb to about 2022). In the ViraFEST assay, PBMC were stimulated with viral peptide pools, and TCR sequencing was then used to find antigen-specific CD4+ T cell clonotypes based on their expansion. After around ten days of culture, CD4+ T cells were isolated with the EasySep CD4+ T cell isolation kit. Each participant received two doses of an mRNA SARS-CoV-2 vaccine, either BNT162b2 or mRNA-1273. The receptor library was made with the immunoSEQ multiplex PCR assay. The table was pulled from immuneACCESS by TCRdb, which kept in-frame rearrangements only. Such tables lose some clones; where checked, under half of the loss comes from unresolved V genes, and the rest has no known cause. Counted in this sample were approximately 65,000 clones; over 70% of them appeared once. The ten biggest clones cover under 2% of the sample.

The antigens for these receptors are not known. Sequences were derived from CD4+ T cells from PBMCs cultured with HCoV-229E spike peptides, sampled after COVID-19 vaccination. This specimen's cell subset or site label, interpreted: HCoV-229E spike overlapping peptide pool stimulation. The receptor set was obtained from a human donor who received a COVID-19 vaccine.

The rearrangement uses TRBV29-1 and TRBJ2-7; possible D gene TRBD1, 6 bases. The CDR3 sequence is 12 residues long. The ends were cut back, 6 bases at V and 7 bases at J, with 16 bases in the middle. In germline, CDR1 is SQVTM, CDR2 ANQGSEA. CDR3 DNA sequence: TGCAGCGTCTCGACAGGTGGTCGGGAGCAGTACGTC. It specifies CSVSTGGREQYV.

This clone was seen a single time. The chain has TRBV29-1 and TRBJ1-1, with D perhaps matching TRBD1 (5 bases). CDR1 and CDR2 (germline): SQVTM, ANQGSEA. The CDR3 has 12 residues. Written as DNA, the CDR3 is TGCAGTGGATGGGGGGGAGACACTGAAGCTTTCTTT. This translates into CSGWGGDTEAFF.

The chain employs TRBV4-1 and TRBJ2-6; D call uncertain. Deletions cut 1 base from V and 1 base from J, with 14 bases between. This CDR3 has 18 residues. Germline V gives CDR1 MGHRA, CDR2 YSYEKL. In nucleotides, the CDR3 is TGCGCCAGCAGCCAAGGGGAAGGGTTTGGGTCTGGGGCCAACGTCCTGACTTTC. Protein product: CASSQGEGFGSGANVLTF.

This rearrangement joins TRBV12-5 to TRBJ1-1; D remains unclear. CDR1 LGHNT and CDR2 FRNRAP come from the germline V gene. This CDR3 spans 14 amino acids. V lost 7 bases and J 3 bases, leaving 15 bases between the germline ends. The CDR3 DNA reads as TGTGCTAGTGCCCTTCTTCCCCAGTACACTGAAGCTTTCTTT. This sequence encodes CASALLPQYTEAFF.

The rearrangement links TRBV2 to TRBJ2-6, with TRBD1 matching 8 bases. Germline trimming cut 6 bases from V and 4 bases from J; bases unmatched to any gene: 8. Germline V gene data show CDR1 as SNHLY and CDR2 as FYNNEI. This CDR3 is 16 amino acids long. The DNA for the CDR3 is TGTGCCAGCAGCGCGGGACAGGCTTCCGGGGCCAACGTCCTGACTTTC. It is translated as CASSAGQASGANVLTF.

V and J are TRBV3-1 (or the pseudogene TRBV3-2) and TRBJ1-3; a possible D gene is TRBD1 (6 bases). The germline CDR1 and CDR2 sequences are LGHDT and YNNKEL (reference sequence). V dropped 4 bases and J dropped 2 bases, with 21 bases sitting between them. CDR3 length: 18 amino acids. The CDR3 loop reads CASSPYALQGRAGNTIYF. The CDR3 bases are TGTGCCAGCAGCCCCTATGCTTTGCAGGGGAGGGCTGGAAACACCATATATTTT.

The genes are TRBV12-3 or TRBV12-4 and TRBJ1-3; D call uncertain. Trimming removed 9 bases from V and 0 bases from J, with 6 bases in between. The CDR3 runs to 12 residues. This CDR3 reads CASLVSGNTIYF. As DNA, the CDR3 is TGTGCCAGTCTGGTCTCTGGAAACACCATATATTTT.

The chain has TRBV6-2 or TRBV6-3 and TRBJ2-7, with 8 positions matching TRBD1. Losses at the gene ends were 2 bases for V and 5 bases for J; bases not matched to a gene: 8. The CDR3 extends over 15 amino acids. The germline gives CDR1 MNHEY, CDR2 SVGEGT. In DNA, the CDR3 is TGTGCCAGCAGTTACACGGGACAGGCTGACGACGAGCAGTACGTC. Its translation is CASSYTGQADDEQYV.

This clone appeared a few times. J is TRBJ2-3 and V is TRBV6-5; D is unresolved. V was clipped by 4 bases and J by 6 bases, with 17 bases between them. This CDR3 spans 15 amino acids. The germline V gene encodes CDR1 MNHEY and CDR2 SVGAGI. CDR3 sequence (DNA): TGTGCCAGCAGTTTTATGCTGGCTAATAGGGATACGCAGTATTTT. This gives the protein CASSFMLANRDTQYF.

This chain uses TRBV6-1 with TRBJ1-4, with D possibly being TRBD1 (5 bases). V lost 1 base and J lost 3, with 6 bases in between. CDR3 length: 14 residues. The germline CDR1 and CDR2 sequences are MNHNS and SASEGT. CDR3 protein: CASSEGGSNEKLFF. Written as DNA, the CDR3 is TGTGCCAGCAGTGAAGGGGGGTCTAATGAAAAACTGTTTTTT.

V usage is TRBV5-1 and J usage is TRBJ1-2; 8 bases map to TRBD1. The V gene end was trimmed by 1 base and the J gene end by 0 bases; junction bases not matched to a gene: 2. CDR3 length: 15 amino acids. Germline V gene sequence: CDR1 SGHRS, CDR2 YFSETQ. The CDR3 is CASSLTGGANYGYTF. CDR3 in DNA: TGCGCCAGCAGCTTGACAGGGGGAGCTAACTATGGCTACACCTTC.

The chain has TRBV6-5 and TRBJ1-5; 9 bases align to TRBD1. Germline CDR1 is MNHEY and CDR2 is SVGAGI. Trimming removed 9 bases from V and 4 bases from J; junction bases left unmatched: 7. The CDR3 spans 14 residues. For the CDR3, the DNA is TGTGCCAGTGGGGACAGGGCGAGGAATCAGCCCCAGCATTTT. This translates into CASGDRARNQPQHF.

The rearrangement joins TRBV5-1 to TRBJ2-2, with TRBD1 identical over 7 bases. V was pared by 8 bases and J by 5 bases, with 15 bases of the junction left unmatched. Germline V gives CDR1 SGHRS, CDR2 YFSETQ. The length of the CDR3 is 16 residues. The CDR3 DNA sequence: TGCGCCAGTTCGACAGGGTTTCTACCCGGGACCGGGGAGCTGTTTTTT. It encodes CASSTGFLPGTGELFF.

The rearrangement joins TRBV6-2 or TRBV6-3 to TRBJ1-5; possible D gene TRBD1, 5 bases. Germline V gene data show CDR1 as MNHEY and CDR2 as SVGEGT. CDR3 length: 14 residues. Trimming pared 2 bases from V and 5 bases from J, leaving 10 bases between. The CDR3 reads CASSYPGLDQPQHF. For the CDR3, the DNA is TGTGCCAGCAGTTACCCAGGGCTTGATCAGCCCCAGCATTTT.

CDR3 region: CASNYDSPTDTQYF. Here the CDR3 DNA reads TGTGCCAGCAATTATGACAGTCCGACAGATACGCAGTATTTT. The chain carries TRBV6-5 and TRBJ2-3; tentatively, D is TRBD1 (5 bases). The V gene lost 7 bases and the J gene lost 3 bases, with 14 bases spanning the gap. The length of the CDR3 is 14 residues. Looked up from germline, CDR1 is MNHEY and CDR2 is SVGAGI.

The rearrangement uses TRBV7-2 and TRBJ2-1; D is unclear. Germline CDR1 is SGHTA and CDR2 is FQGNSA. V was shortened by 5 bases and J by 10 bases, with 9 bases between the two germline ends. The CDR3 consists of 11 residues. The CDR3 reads CASSTNQEQFF. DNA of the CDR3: TGTGCCAGCAGCACAAACCAGGAGCAGTTCTTC.

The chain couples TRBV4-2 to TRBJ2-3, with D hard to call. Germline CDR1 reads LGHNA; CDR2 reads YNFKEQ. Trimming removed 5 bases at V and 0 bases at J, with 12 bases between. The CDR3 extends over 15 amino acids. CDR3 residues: CASSVTSTSTDTQYF. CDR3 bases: TGTGCCAGCAGCGTGACTTCTACTAGCACAGATACGCAGTATTTT.

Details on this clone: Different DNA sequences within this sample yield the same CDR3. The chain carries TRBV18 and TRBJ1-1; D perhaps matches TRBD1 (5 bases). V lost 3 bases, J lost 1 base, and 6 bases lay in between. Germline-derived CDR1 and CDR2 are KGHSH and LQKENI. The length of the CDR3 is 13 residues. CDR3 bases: TGTGCCAGCTCACCTGGGGGGAACACTGAAGCTTTCTTT. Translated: CASSPGGNTEAFF.

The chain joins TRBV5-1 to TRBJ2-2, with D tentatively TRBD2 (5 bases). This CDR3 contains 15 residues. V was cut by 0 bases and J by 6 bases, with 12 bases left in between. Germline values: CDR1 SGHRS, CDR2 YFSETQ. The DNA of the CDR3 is TGCGCCAGCAGCTTGGATGAGGGTAGCTCCGGGGAGCTGTTTTTT. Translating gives CASSLDEGSSGELFF.

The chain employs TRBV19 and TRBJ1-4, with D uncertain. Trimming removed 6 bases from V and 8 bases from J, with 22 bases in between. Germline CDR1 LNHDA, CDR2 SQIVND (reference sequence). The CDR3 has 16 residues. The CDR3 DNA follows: TGTGCCAGTAGCCCCACCAAAGGGTTAAGAGGGGAAAAACTGTTTTTT. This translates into CASSPTKGLRGEKLFF.

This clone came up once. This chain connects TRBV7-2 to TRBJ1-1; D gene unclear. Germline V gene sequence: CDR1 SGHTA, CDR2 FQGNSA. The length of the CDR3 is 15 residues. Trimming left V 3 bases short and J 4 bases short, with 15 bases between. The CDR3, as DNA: TGTGCCAGCAGCTTGGGCAGTAGCTCGATCACTGAAGCTTTCTTT. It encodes CASSLGSSSITEAFF. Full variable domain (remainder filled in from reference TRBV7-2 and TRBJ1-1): GAGVSQSPSNKVTEKGKDVELRCDPISGHTALYWYRQSLGQGLEFLIYFQGNSAPDKSGLPSDRFSAERTGGSVSTLTIQRTQQEDSAVYLCASSLGSSSITEAFFGQGTRLTVV.

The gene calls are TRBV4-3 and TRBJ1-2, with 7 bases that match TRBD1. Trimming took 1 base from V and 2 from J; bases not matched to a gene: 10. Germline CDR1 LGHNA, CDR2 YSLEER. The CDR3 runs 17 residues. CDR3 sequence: CASSQGGRQGSNYGYTF. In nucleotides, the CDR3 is TGCGCCAGCAGCCAAGGTGGACGACAGGGATCCAACTATGGCTACACCTTC.

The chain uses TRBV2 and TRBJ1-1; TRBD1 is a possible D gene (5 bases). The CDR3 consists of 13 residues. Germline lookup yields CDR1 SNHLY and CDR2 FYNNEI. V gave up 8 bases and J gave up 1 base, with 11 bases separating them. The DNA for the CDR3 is TGTGCCAGCTCTGGGGACGGGAACACTGAAGCTTTCTTT. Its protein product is CASSGDGNTEAFF.

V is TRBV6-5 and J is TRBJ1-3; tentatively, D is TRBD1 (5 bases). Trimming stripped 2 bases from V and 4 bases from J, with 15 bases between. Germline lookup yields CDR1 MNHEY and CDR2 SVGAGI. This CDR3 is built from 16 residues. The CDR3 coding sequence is TGTGCCAGCAGTTACGGGACCGACACACTAGGAAACACCATATATTTT. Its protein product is CASSYGTDTLGNTIYF.

CDR3 nucleotide sequence: TGTGCCTGGAGTGTACGGTTCTCAACTGAAGCTTTCTTT. Amino acid sequence: CAWSVRFSTEAFF. The chain recombines TRBV30 with TRBJ1-1, with unresolved D. The germline V gene encodes CDR1 GTSNPN and CDR2 SVGIG (reference sequence). Trimming cost V 0 bases and J 5 bases, with 10 bases left between them. The CDR3 runs 13 residues.

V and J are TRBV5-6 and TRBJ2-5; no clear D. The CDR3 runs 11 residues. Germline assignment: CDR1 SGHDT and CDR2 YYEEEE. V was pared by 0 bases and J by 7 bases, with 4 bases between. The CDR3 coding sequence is TGTGCCAGCAGCTTGGTGGGGACCCAGTACTTC. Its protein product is CASSLVGTQYF.

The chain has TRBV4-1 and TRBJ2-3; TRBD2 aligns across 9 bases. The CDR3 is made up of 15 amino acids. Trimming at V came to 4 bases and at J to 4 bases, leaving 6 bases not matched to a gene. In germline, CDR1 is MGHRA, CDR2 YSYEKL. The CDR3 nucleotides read TGCGCCAGCAGCCCAATGGGACTAGCCCCAGATACGCAGTATTTT. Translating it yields CASSPMGLAPDTQYF.

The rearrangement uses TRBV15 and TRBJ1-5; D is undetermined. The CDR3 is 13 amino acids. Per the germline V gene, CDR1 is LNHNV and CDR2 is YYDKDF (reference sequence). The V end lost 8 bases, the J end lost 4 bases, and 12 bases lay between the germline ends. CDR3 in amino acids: CATQRQVNQPQHF. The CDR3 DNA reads TGTGCCACCCAAAGACAAGTAAATCAGCCCCAGCATTTT.

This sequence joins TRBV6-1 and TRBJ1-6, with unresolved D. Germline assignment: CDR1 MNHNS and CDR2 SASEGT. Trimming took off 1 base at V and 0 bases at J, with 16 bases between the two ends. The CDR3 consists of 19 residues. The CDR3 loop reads CASSEGAGFVVSYNSPLHF. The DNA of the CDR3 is TGTGCCAGCAGTGAAGGGGCGGGGTTCGTAGTCTCCTATAATTCACCCCTCCACTTT.

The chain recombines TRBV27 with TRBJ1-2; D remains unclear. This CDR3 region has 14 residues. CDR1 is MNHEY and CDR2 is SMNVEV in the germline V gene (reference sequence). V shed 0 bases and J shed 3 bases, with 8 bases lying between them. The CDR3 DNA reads TGTGCCAGCAGTTTATCGCTGGGAGACTATGGCTACACCTTC. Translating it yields CASSLSLGDYGYTF.